A single T cell receptor beta chain is shown here with its context. Per the original data handling: It was from reference gene primer amplification that nucleated cell counts were estimated. Libraries were prepared by immunoSEQ multiplex PCR; TCRdb keeps only in-frame clonotypes and omits some of them. The V and J calls and the clone size are those of that table, but D and trimming were determined from the DNA. The table lists around 80,000 clones, about three quarters of them singletons. V dropped 5 bases and J dropped 1 base, with 5 bases sitting between them. The CDR3 is 12 amino acids. These data belong to a study of blood T cell repertoires in COVID-19. Study at large: Acute and convalescent COVID-19 specimens originated in the United States, Italy and Spain. PBMCs, B-cell-depleted T cells, or T cells provided the cDNA or gDNA that made up the material.

The receptor was derived from a man between 50 and 59 years old with active or convalescent COVID-19. Sequencing was carried out using peripheral blood. V gene TRBV12-3 or TRBV12-4 combines with J gene TRBJ1-2; TRBD1 might be the D (5 bases). In DNA form, the CDR3 reads TGTGCCAGCAGTAGGGGTAACTATGGCTACACCTTC. Translated: CASSRGNYGYTF.